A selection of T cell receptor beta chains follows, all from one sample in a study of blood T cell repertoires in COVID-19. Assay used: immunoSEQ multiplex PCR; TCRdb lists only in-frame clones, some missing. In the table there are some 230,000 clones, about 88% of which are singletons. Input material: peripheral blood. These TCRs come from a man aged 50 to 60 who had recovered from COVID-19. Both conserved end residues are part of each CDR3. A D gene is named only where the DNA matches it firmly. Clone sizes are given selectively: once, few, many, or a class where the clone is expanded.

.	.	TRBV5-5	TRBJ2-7	TGTGCCAGCAGCTTGGTTTGGAGGTCCTACGAGCAGTACTTC	CASSLVWRSYEQYF
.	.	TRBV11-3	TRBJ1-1	TGTAAAGATAGGGACACAGAAGCTTTCTTT	CKDRDTEAFF
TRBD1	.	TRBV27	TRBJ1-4	TGTGCCAGCAGGGCAACAGGGGTTGCTGAAAAACTGTTTTTT	CASRATGVAEKLFF
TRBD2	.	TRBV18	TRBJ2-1	TGTGCCAGCTCACCCCCGGGACTAGCGGGAGGAAATGGTGAGCAGTTCTTC	CASSPPGLAGGNGEQFF
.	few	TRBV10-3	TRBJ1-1	TGTGCCATCAGTGAGAAGGGGGTGAACACTGAAGCTTTCTTT	CAISEKGVNTEAFF
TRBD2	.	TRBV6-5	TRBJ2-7	TGTGCCAGCAGTTCGGCGGGGGGACCCCTCGAGCAGTACTTC	CASSSAGGPLEQYF
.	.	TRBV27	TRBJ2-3	TGTGCCAGCAGGAGATTCACAGATACGCAGTATTTT	CASRRFTDTQYF
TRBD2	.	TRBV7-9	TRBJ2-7	TGTGCCAGCAGTTTAACTAGCGGAGGGGCCTACGAGCAGTACTTC	CASSLTSGGAYEQYF
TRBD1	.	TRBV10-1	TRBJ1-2	TGCGCCAGCAGTAAAGACAGGGATAATGGCTACACCTTC	CASSKDRDNGYTF
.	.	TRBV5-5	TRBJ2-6	TGTGCCAGCAGCCACCCTCCCAGGGCCTTGACCCACTCTGGGGCCAACGTCCTGACTTTC	CASSHPPRALTHSGANVLTF
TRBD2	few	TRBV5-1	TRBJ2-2	TGCGCCAGCAGCAAACTAGCGGGCAACACCGGGGAGCTGTTTTTT	CASSKLAGNTGELFF
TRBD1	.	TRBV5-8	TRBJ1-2	TGTGCCAGCAGCCCCCCGACAAATAGGGGGCACTATGGCTACACCTTC	CASSPPTNRGHYGYTF
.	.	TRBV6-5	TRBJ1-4	TGTGCCAGCACTCCCAGGGCAGGGCCTAATGAAAAACTGTTTTTT	CASTPRAGPNEKLFF
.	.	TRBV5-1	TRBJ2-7	TGCGCCAGCAGCTTCGCAGGGGATTCCTACGAGCAGTACTTC	CASSFAGDSYEQYF
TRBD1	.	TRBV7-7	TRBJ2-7	TGTGCCAGCAGCCCCGGACAGGGGCAGTACGAGCAGTACTTC	CASSPGQGQYEQYF
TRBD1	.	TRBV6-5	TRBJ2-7	TGTGCCAGCAGTAAGGGACAGGGGGCAGTCTACGAGCAGTACTTC	CASSKGQGAVYEQYF
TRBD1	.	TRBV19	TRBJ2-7	TGTGCCAGTAGACACAGGGGTGACTACGAGCAGTACTTC	CASRHRGDYEQYF
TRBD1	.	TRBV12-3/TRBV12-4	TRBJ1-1	TGTGCCAGCAGGGGACAGCGGTGGTTGGCTTTCTTT	CASRGQRWLAFF
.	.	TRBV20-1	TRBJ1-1	TGCAGTGCTCCGGTTAACACTGAAGCTTTCTTT	CSAPVNTEAFF
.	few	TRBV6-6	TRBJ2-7	TGTGCCAGCACCCCCCGACATTACTACGAGCAGTACTTC	CASTPRHYYEQYF
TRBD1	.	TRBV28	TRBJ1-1	TGTGCCAGCAGCACCGCAGACAGGGTACCTGAAGCTTTCTTT	CASSTADRVPEAFF
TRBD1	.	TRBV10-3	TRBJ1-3	TGTGCCATCAGGACGAGATTACAGGGGTTCGGAAACACCATATATTTT	CAIRTRLQGFGNTIYF